What follows are 14 T cell receptor beta chains derived from one specimen sequenced in a study of shared clonotypes between healthy human individuals. Produced via immunoSEQ multiplex PCR; TCRdb's table is partial and in-frame only. The sample carries around 1.5 million clones, nearly 99% recorded once. The sample taken for sequencing was naive CD4+ T cells sorted from blood. This sample's subset: CD45RA+ positively selected. The receptors here all came from a man aged 25 to 40 in good health.

This chain joins TRBV5-4 and TRBJ2-1; 8 bases align to TRBD2. After removal of 3 bases from V and 4 bases from J, the junction contained 6 bases not matched to a gene. Looked up from germline, CDR1 is SGHNT and CDR2 is YYREEE (reference sequence). There are 15 residues in the CDR3. This CDR3 reads CASSWSGSGYNEQFF. CDR3 bases: TGTGCCAGCAGCTGGAGCGGGAGCGGGTACAATGAGCAGTTCTTC. Filled out from reference TRBV5-4 and TRBJ2-1, the complete variable domain reads ETGVTQSPTHLIKTRGQQVTLRCSSQSGHNTVSWYQQALGQGPQFIFQYYREEENGRGNFPPRFSGLQFPNYSSELNVNALELDDSALYLCASSWSGSGYNEQFFGPGTRLTVL.

The V and J genes are TRBV5-6 and TRBJ2-7; a possible D gene is TRBD2 (5 bases). This CDR3 contains 16 residues. V was clipped by 4 bases and J by 2 bases, with 19 bases between them. Germline lookup yields CDR1 SGHDT and CDR2 YYEEEE. The CDR3 coding sequence is TGTGCCAGCAGCCCTGACCGAGGAGCGGTGACCTACGAGCAGTACTTC. It specifies CASSPDRGAVTYEQYF.

The chain couples TRBV7-9 to TRBJ2-1; 9 bases line up with TRBD2. The CDR3 is 14 amino acids. Germline-derived CDR1 and CDR2 are SEHNR and FQNEAQ (reference sequence). V lost 6 bases, J lost 3 bases, and 3 bases stayed unmatched. This chain's CDR3 is CASRLTSGYNEQFF. The CDR3 DNA follows: TGTGCCAGCAGATTGACTAGCGGCTACAATGAGCAGTTCTTC.

The gene calls are TRBV7-9 and TRBJ2-7; D not resolved. CDR3 length equals 12 residues. Trimming removed 4 bases at V and 2 bases at J, with 6 bases between. The germline V gene has CDR1 SEHNR and CDR2 FQNEAQ (reference sequence). The CDR3 loop reads CASSSNTYEQYF. CDR3 DNA sequence: TGTGCCAGCAGCTCTAACACCTACGAGCAGTACTTC.

Remarks on this clone: This sample also contains other DNA sequences that code for the same CDR3. The chain is built from TRBV6-5 and TRBJ2-7; D perhaps matches TRBD1 (5 bases). The CDR3 runs to 14 residues. V lost 0 bases, J lost 1 base, and 7 bases lay in between. CDR1 and CDR2 from the germline V gene are MNHEY and SVGAGI. The CDR3 bases are TGTGCCAGCAGTTACTCCAGGGTTTCCTACGAGCAGTACTTC. Encoded protein: CASSYSRVSYEQYF.

The J gene is TRBJ2-3, the V gene TRBV5-1; D uncertain. The CDR3 covers 17 residues. The ends were cut back, 2 bases at V and 0 bases at J, with 16 bases in the middle. Germline CDR1 is SGHRS and CDR2 is YFSETQ. In DNA form, the CDR3 reads TGCGCCAGCAGCTTCTCCCAGGCATCCGTGAGCACAGATACGCAGTATTTT. Protein: CASSFSQASVSTDTQYF.

The rearrangement links TRBV29-1 to TRBJ2-3; 7 bases line up with TRBD1. V was pared by 6 bases and J by 0 bases, with 6 bases of the junction left unmatched. CDR1 is SQVTM, CDR2 ANQGSEA, per germline. This CDR3 comprises 14 residues. Written as DNA, the CDR3 is TGCAGCGTACAGATCAGGGGGAGCACAGATACGCAGTATTTT. It specifies CSVQIRGSTDTQYF.

The rearrangement links TRBV9 to TRBJ2-5; no clear D gene. The CDR3 has 14 residues. The V gene lost 5 bases and the J gene lost 5 bases, with 16 bases spanning the gap. In germline, CDR1 is SGDLS, CDR2 YYNGEE. This chain's CDR3 is CASSAASNTETQYF. CDR3 DNA sequence: TGTGCCAGCAGTGCCGCCAGCAATACGGAGACCCAGTACTTC.

The V call is TRBV28, the J call TRBJ1-1, with a tentative D call TRBD1 (5 bases). CDR3 length: 14 amino acids. The V gene lost 7 bases and the J gene lost 5 bases, with 17 bases spanning the gap. Germline V gives CDR1 MDHEN, CDR2 SYDVKM. The CDR3 DNA is TGTGCCAGCACCATTGGGGCAGGCATAACTGAAGCTTTCTTT. It specifies CASTIGAGITEAFF.

J is TRBJ2-7 and V is TRBV5-1, with 12 bases that match TRBD2. CDR1 SGHRS and CDR2 YFSETQ come from the germline V gene. V dropped 3 bases and J dropped 7; count of bases not matched to a gene: 14. CDR3 size: 17 residues. Here the CDR3 DNA reads TGCGCCAGCAGCTCACAATCTACTAGCGGGAGGCCGGGGGAGCAGTACTTC. It codes for CASSSQSTSGRPGEQYF.

This clone was observed a single time. This rearrangement joins TRBV6-5 to TRBJ2-7, with 7 nucleotides matching TRBD1. The V segment lost 6 bases and the J segment 2 bases; nucleotides outside the gene matches: 4. Germline loops: CDR1 MNHEY, CDR2 SVGAGI. This CDR3 is 13 amino acids long. The CDR3 loop is CASSMGQTYEQYF. CDR3 sequence (DNA): TGTGCCAGCAGCATGGGACAGACCTACGAGCAGTACTTC.

The rearrangement links TRBV10-3 to TRBJ1-2; TRBD1 might be the D (5 bases). The V end lost 6 bases, the J end lost 9 bases, and 20 bases lay between the germline ends. CDR3 length equals 14 residues. Germline V gene sequence: CDR1 ENHRY, CDR2 SYGVKD. CDR3 nucleotides: TGTGCCATCAGGGGGACGGACACCAGTTTGAGCTACACCTTC. Its translation is CAIRGTDTSLSYTF.

Comments on this clone: Mismatch with germline at one junction end may stem from a read error. In nucleotides, the CDR3 is TGTGCCAGTAGTTCTTACCGAGGGACAGGGAGTTCGGTGGAGCTGTTCTTC. Its protein is CASSSYRGTGSSVELFF. This sequence joins TRBV19 and TRBJ2-1; 9 bases map to TRBD1. Germline V CDR1 and CDR2: LNHDA, SQIVND (reference sequence). The CDR3 has 17 residues.

The chain carries TRBV19 and TRBJ1-5; D is undetermined. V shed 4 bases and J shed 3 bases, with 10 bases lying between them. This CDR3 spans 14 amino acids. Per the germline V gene, CDR1 is LNHDA and CDR2 is SQIVND (reference sequence). In nucleotides, the CDR3 is TGTGCCAGTAGTAAGGGAGCAATCAATCAGCCCCAGCATTTT. It is translated as CASSKGAINQPQHF.